This TCR beta chain comes out of a study of shared clonotypes between healthy human individuals. Across the whole study: The cohort comprised a couple of women and three men. Their ages spanned 18 to 49 years. Whole-study findings and limits: In contrast to clonotypes shared by all four donors, non-shared clonotypes had lower generation probabilities.

About this clone itself: What it binds is unknown.

CDR1 and CDR2 (germline): LGHNT, FRNRAP. Deletions cut 6 bases from V and 1 base from J, with 11 bases between. The CDR3 is made up of 14 amino acids. TCRdb's copy holds only in-frame clones and misses some; the assay was immunoSEQ multiplex PCR. This table holds roughly 2.5 million clones, roughly nine tenths found once. Sequencing was carried out using naive CD4+ T cells sorted from blood. Subset given: CD45RA+ positively selected. The receptor was isolated from a man younger than 30 in good health. The chain has TRBV12-5 and TRBJ2-3; D possibly uses TRBD1 or TRBD2 (5 bases each). The CDR3 DNA follows: TGTGCTAGTGGCTCTGGGACCCGCACAGATACGCAGTATTTT. Residues: CASGSGTRTDTQYF. The full variable domain, with the rest looked up from reference TRBV12-5 and TRBJ2-3, is DARVTQTPRHKVTEMGQEVTMRCQPILGHNTVFWYRQTMMQGLELLAYFRNRAPLDDSGMPKDRFSAEMPDATLATLKIQPSEPRDSAVYFCASGSGTRTDTQYFGPGTRLTVL.